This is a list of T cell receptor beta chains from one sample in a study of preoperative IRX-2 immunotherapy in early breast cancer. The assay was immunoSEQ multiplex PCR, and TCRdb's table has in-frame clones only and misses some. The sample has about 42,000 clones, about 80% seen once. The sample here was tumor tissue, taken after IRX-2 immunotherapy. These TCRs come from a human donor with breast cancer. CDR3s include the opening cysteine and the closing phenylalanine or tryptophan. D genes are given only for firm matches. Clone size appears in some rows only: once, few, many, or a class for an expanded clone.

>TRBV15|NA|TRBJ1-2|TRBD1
TGTGCCACCAGCGGTTACGGGACAGGGGGATCGAACTATGGCTACACCTTC
CATSGYGTGGSNYGYTF
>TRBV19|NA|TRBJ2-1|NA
TGTGCCAGTAGGGTAGGGGGATCCTACAATGAGCAGTTCTTC
CASRVGGSYNEQFF
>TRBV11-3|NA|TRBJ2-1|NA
TGTGCCAGCAGCCCCGGAGTACACTACAATGAGCAGTTCTTC
CASSPGVHYNEQFF
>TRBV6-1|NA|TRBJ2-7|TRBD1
TGTGCCAGCAGTGAAGTAGGGGGGACAGGGGCCCTTCACTTC
CASSEVGGTGALHF
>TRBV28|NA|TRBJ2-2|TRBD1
TGTGCCAGCACGACAGGGGTCGGGGAGCTGTTTTTT
CASTTGVGELFF
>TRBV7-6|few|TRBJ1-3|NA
TGTGCCAGCAGCCAAGTAGGGGATGGAAACACCATATATTTT
CASSQVGDGNTIYF
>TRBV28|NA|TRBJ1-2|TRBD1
TGTGCCAGCAGTTTGCAGGGGGCGCGTGTCTATGGCTACACCTTC
CASSLQGARVYGYTF
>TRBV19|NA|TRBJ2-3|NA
TGTGCCAGTAGTAGAGGGGAGCTAGCTCCAGATACGCAGTATTTT
CASSRGELAPDTQYF
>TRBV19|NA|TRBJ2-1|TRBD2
TGTGCCAGTAGTATAGATCGAGCGGGAACCTACAATGAGCAGTTCTTC
CASSIDRAGTYNEQFF
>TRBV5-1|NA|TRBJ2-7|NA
TGCGCCAGCAGCCCACTTCTTTCGGGGAACTCCTACGAGCAGTACTTC
CASSPLLSGNSYEQYF
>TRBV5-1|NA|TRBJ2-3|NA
TGCGCCAGCCAAAGGGAACAAACTGCGACAGATACGCAGTATTTT
CASQREQTATDTQYF
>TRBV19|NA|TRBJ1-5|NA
TGTGCCAGTAGGGTTGGCAATCAGCCCCAGCATTTT
CASRVGNQPQHF
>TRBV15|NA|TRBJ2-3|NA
TGTGCCACCAGCACGAGTAAGAGGGAATCAGCGCAGTATTTT
CATSTSKRESAQYF
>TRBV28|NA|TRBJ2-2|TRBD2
TGTGCCAGCAGTTCCGGGACTAGCAGCTACACCGGGGAGCTGTTTTTT
CASSSGTSSYTGELFF
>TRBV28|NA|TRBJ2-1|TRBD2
TGTGCCAGCAGTCCCGGACTAGACTACAATGAGCAGTTCTTC
CASSPGLDYNEQFF
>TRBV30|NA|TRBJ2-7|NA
TGTGCCTTCTCAAGCTTCCGGGGAAAGGACGAGCAGTACTTC
CAFSSFRGKDEQYF
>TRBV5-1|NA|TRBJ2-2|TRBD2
TGCGCCAGCAGCTTTAGCGGGGGGAACACCGGGGAGCTGTTTTTT
CASSFSGGNTGELFF
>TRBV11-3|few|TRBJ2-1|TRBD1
TGTGCCAGCAGCCTAGGACAGGGCTCCTACAATGAGCAGTTCTTC
CASSLGQGSYNEQFF
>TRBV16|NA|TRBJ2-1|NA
TGTGCCAGCAGCCTCAGGGTTAGTGAGCAGTTCTTC
CASSLRVSEQFF
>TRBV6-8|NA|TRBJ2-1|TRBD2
TGTGCCAGCAGTTTCCGACTAGCGGACAATGAGCAGTTCTTC
CASSFRLADNEQFF
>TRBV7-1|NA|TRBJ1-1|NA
TGTGCCAGCAGCCAAGATCAAAGCACTGAAGCTTTCTTT
CASSQDQSTEAFF
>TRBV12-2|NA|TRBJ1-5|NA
TGTGCAAGTCGCCCCAGAGGGCGGTGGGGGTCGAACCAGCCCCAGCATTTT
CASRPRGRWGSNQPQHF
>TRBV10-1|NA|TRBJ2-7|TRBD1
TGCGCCAGCAGTGACGGGACAGGGGGCGCGGAGGAGCAGTACTTC
CASSDGTGGAEEQYF
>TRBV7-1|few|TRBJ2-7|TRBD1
TGTGCCAGCAGCTTAGGAGGACAGGGCGAGCAGTACTTC
CASSLGGQGEQYF
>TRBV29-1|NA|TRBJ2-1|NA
TGCAGCGTTGAGAGGAGATCCGGAAATGAGCAGTTCTTC
CSVERRSGNEQFF
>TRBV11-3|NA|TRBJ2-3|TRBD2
TGTGCCAGCAGCTTCACTAGCGGGGGACGAGATACGCAGTATTTT
CASSFTSGGRDTQYF
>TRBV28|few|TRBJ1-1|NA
TGTGCCAGCAGTTCTGCGGGGGGCAGAAGGACTGAAGCTTTCTTT
CASSSAGGRRTEAFF
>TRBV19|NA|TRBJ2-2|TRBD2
TGTGCCAGTAGCCGCGGGGGGGCGGGCACCGGGGAGCTGTTTTTT
CASSRGGAGTGELFF
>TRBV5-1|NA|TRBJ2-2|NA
TGCGCCAGCAGCTTGGAACAGGCTGCGCGGGAGCTGTTTTTT
CASSLEQAARELFF
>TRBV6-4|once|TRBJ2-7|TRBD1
TGTGCCAGCAGTGTGAGTTGGGACAGCTCCTACGAGCAGTACTTC
CASSVSWDSSYEQYF
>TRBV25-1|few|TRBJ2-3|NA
TGTGCCAGCAGTGACAAGGTCAGGGTTTTCACAGATACGCAGTATTTT
CASSDKVRVFTDTQYF